These T cell receptor beta chains were read from a single sample in a study of blood T cell repertoires in COVID-19. Profiled with immunoSEQ multiplex PCR; TCRdb holds only in-frame clones, not every one. The table records about 160,000 clones, roughly four fifths of them present only once. What was sequenced was peripheral blood. These receptors came from a woman of 80 years or more with acute or convalescent COVID-19. Both conserved end residues are part of each CDR3. A D gene is named only where the DNA matches it firmly. Part of the rows lack a size; the others show once, few, many or a class for expanded clones.

d_gene: TRBD1
v_gene: TRBV10-3
j_gene: TRBJ1-6
abundance: few
CDR3aa: CAIRDSGTGVNSPLHF
CDR3nt: TGTGCCATCAGGGATTCCGGGACAGGGGTAAATTCACCCCTCCACTTT

d_gene: TRBD1
v_gene: TRBV5-4
j_gene: TRBJ1-2
abundance: NA
CDR3aa: CASSGRGNYGYTF
CDR3nt: TGTGCCAGCAGCGGCAGGGGGAACTATGGCTACACCTTC

d_gene: NA
v_gene: TRBV19
j_gene: TRBJ2-5
abundance: NA
CDR3aa: CASSIEGGRGETQYF
CDR3nt: TGTGCCAGTAGTATAGAGGGGGGGCGCGGCGAGACCCAGTACTTC

d_gene: NA
v_gene: TRBV7-2
j_gene: TRBJ1-2
abundance: once
CDR3aa: CASSLAGIHAATF
CDR3nt: TGTGCCAGCAGCCTGGCCGGGATTCATGCGGCCACCTTC

d_gene: TRBD2
v_gene: TRBV28
j_gene: TRBJ2-2
abundance: NA
CDR3aa: CAGSNGGASSTGELFF
CDR3nt: TGTGCCGGGTCAAACGGGGGGGCCTCGAGCACCGGGGAGCTGTTTTTT

d_gene: NA
v_gene: TRBV6-1
j_gene: TRBJ1-2
abundance: NA
CDR3aa: CASSEAFSGAGGYTF
CDR3nt: TGTGCCAGCAGTGAAGCATTTTCAGGGGCCGGAGGCTACACCTTC

d_gene: TRBD2
v_gene: TRBV7-2
j_gene: TRBJ2-5
abundance: NA
CDR3aa: CASSSGLAGEETQYF
CDR3nt: TGTGCCAGCAGCTCAGGACTAGCGGGGGAAGAGACCCAGTACTTC

d_gene: TRBD2
v_gene: TRBV28
j_gene: TRBJ2-5
abundance: NA
CDR3aa: CASSLFAGGSSETQYF
CDR3nt: TGTGCCAGCAGTTTATTCGCGGGGGGCAGTTCGGAGACCCAGTACTTC

d_gene: TRBD1
v_gene: TRBV10-3
j_gene: TRBJ2-7
abundance: NA
CDR3aa: CAITGTGEPYEQYF
CDR3nt: TGTGCCATCACTGGGACAGGGGAACCCTACGAGCAGTACTTC

d_gene: TRBD2
v_gene: TRBV18
j_gene: TRBJ2-5
abundance: NA
CDR3aa: CASSPVTSGDQETQYF
CDR3nt: TGTGCCAGCTCACCTGTGACTAGCGGGGACCAAGAGACCCAGTACTTC

d_gene: TRBD1
v_gene: TRBV4-3
j_gene: TRBJ1-2
abundance: NA
CDR3aa: CASSQDTGGGYGYTF
CDR3nt: TGCGCCAGCAGCCAAGATACAGGGGGCGGCTATGGCTACACCTTC

d_gene: NA
v_gene: TRBV6-1
j_gene: TRBJ1-2
abundance: few
CDR3aa: CASSEGQHYGYTF
CDR3nt: TGTGCCAGCAGTGAAGGACAGCACTATGGCTACACCTTC

d_gene: TRBD2
v_gene: TRBV5-1
j_gene: TRBJ2-5
abundance: NA
CDR3aa: CASSSSRGGLETQYF
CDR3nt: TGCGCCAGCAGCTCCTCCCGGGGGGGCCTAGAGACCCAGTACTTC

d_gene: TRBD1
v_gene: TRBV29-1
j_gene: TRBJ2-5
abundance: NA
CDR3aa: CSVGAAGQGSETQYF
CDR3nt: TGCAGCGTTGGAGCAGCGGGACAGGGGTCAGAGACCCAGTACTTC

d_gene: NA
v_gene: TRBV19
j_gene: TRBJ2-1
abundance: NA
CDR3aa: CASSIVRRGLFYNEQFF
CDR3nt: TGTGCCAGTAGTATAGTTAGACGAGGGCTATTCTACAATGAGCAGTTCTTC

d_gene: TRBD2
v_gene: TRBV5-4
j_gene: TRBJ2-5
abundance: NA
CDR3aa: CASSLGVASGTETQYF
CDR3nt: TGTGCCAGCAGCTTGGGGGTGGCTAGCGGGACGGAGACTCAGTACTTC

d_gene: NA
v_gene: TRBV28
j_gene: TRBJ1-1
abundance: NA
CDR3aa: CASRKTDLNTEAFF
CDR3nt: TGTGCCAGCAGAAAGACAGACTTGAACACTGAAGCTTTCTTT

d_gene: TRBD1
v_gene: TRBV19
j_gene: TRBJ1-2
abundance: NA
CDR3aa: CASNRGGKYYGYTF
CDR3nt: TGTGCCAGTAACAGGGGAGGAAAGTACTATGGCTACACCTTC

d_gene: NA
v_gene: TRBV7-9
j_gene: TRBJ2-3
abundance: NA
CDR3aa: CASSFETGLATDTQYF
CDR3nt: TGTGCCAGCAGCTTTGAGACGGGACTCGCCACAGATACGCAGTATTTT

d_gene: TRBD1
v_gene: TRBV7-9
j_gene: TRBJ1-1
abundance: NA
CDR3aa: CASSRLTGGTEAFF
CDR3nt: TGTGCCAGCAGCCGACTTACAGGGGGGACTGAAGCTTTCTTT

d_gene: TRBD1
v_gene: TRBV7-3
j_gene: TRBJ2-1
abundance: NA
CDR3aa: CASSASLNRGSEQFF
CDR3nt: TGTGCCAGCAGCGCGAGTCTCAACAGGGGCTCTGAGCAGTTCTTC

d_gene: NA
v_gene: TRBV4-2
j_gene: TRBJ1-5
abundance: NA
CDR3aa: CASSQGPSNQPQHF
CDR3nt: TGTGCCAGCAGCCAAGGGCCCAGCAATCAGCCCCAGCATTTT

d_gene: NA
v_gene: TRBV4-2
j_gene: TRBJ2-2
abundance: NA
CDR3aa: CASSQDWQGMNTGELFF
CDR3nt: TGTGCCAGCAGCCAAGATTGGCAGGGGATGAACACCGGGGAGCTGTTTTTT

d_gene: TRBD1
v_gene: TRBV19
j_gene: TRBJ2-7
abundance: NA
CDR3aa: CASSPGTGGSYEQYF
CDR3nt: TGTGCCAGTAGTCCCGGGACAGGGGGTTCCTACGAGCAGTACTTC

d_gene: NA
v_gene: TRBV28
j_gene: TRBJ2-7
abundance: NA
CDR3aa: CASSLAINEQYF
CDR3nt: TGTGCCAGCAGTTTAGCTATCAACGAGCAGTACTTC

d_gene: TRBD2
v_gene: TRBV4-1
j_gene: TRBJ2-1
abundance: NA
CDR3aa: CASSPTVSGIYEQFF
CDR3nt: TGCGCCAGCAGCCCCACGGTTAGCGGGATTTATGAGCAGTTCTTC

d_gene: TRBD1
v_gene: TRBV23-1
j_gene: TRBJ2-3
abundance: NA
CDR3aa: CASSQGPGQSPDTQYF
CDR3nt: TGCGCCAGCAGTCAAGGACCGGGACAGAGCCCAGATACGCAGTATTTT

d_gene: NA
v_gene: TRBV5-4
j_gene: TRBJ1-6
abundance: NA
CDR3aa: CASSSVQGNSPLHF
CDR3nt: TGTGCCAGCAGCTCTGTGCAGGGTAATTCACCCCTCCACTTT

d_gene: TRBD2
v_gene: TRBV7-9
j_gene: TRBJ2-1
abundance: few
CDR3aa: CASSLLLGRAAYNEQFF
CDR3nt: TGTGCCAGCAGCTTACTACTCGGGAGGGCTGCCTACAATGAGCAGTTCTTC

d_gene: TRBD1
v_gene: TRBV7-2
j_gene: TRBJ2-2
abundance: NA
CDR3aa: CASSLGPGGRELFF
CDR3nt: TGTGCCAGCAGCTTAGGCCCAGGGGGAAGGGAGCTGTTTTTT

d_gene: NA
v_gene: TRBV5-1
j_gene: TRBJ2-3
abundance: NA
CDR3aa: CASSLGREDTQYF
CDR3nt: TGCGCCAGCAGCTTGGGCAGGGAAGATACGCAGTATTTT

d_gene: NA
v_gene: TRBV19
j_gene: TRBJ1-2
abundance: NA
CDR3aa: CASSTPTVGYGYTF
CDR3nt: TGTGCCAGTAGTACCCCGACAGTTGGCTATGGCTACACCTTC

d_gene: TRBD2
v_gene: TRBV5-4
j_gene: TRBJ2-1
abundance: NA
CDR3aa: CASSLGTSDWNEQFF
CDR3nt: TGTGCCAGCAGCCTCGGGACTAGCGATTGGAATGAGCAGTTCTTC

d_gene: NA
v_gene: TRBV30
j_gene: TRBJ1-2
abundance: NA
CDR3aa: CAWSVPGQANYGYTF
CDR3nt: TGTGCCTGGAGTGTACCAGGACAAGCAAACTATGGCTACACCTTC

d_gene: TRBD2
v_gene: TRBV29-1
j_gene: TRBJ2-2
abundance: NA
CDR3aa: CSISGGAPGELFF
CDR3nt: TGCAGCATTAGCGGGGGGGCCCCCGGGGAGCTGTTTTTT

d_gene: TRBD1
v_gene: TRBV2
j_gene: TRBJ1-2
abundance: NA
CDR3aa: CASSRTGGDGYTF
CDR3nt: TGTGCCAGCAGTCGGACAGGGGGGGATGGCTACACCTTC

d_gene: TRBD1
v_gene: TRBV2
j_gene: TRBJ2-1
abundance: NA
CDR3aa: CASGQGSYNEQFF
CDR3nt: TGTGCCAGCGGACAGGGGTCCTACAATGAGCAGTTCTTC

d_gene: NA
v_gene: TRBV5-1
j_gene: TRBJ1-2
abundance: NA
CDR3aa: CASRREEEVYGYTF
CDR3nt: TGCGCCAGCAGACGTGAGGAAGAAGTTTATGGCTACACCTTC

d_gene: NA
v_gene: TRBV18
j_gene: TRBJ1-4
abundance: NA
CDR3aa: CASSPPSANEKLFF
CDR3nt: TGTGCCAGCTCACCGCCCTCGGCTAATGAAAAACTGTTTTTT

d_gene: NA
v_gene: TRBV5-4
j_gene: TRBJ1-1
abundance: NA
CDR3aa: CASSAQQVRNTEAFF
CDR3nt: TGTGCCAGCAGCGCCCAACAGGTCAGGAACACTGAAGCTTTCTTT